The text below deals with one T cell receptor (beta chain). The antigen is undetermined. The V gene end was trimmed by 3 bases and the J gene end by 5 bases; junction bases not matched to a gene: 4. The CDR3 extends over 14 amino acids. Germline V gene sequence: CDR1 SGHTA, CDR2 FQGNSA. TCR beta rearrangements were amplified from peripheral blood genomic DNA. This sample was included in a study of T cell repertoires in aging, cancer and after chemotherapy. Across the whole study: Patients with chronic lymphocytic leukemia were sampled before and after fludarabine- or bendamustine-based chemotherapy. General study points: Across the chemotherapy interval, each cancer cohort showed higher median generation probability, suggesting thymic rebound.

Multiplex touch-down PCR with TRB-A/B primers amplified rearranged V-D-J TRB sequences. One entry per CDR3 protein, called by TCRdb with MiXCR from the multiplex PCR reads. There are thousands of distinct CDR3 sequences in the sample; around 25% occur only once, and less than 3.5% lies in the top ten. J is TRBJ2-5 and V is TRBV7-2; 9 nucleotides line up with TRBD2. Specimen: blood. This clonotype originated in a human donor with a blood cancer. The DNA of the CDR3 is TGTGCCAGCAGCTTGCGGGAGGGGGGGGAGACCCAGTACTTC. This gives the protein CASSLREGGETQYF.